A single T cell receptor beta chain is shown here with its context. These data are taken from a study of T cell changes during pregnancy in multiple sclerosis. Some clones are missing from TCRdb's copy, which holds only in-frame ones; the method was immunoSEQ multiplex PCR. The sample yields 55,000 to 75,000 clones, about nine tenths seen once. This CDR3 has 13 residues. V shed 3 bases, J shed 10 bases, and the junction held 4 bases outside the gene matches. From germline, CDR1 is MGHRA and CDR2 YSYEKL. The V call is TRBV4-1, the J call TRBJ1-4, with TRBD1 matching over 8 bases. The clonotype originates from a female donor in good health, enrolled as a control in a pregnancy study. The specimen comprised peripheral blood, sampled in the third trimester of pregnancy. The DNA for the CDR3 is TGCGCCAGCAGCCATGGGACAGGTACAAAACTGTTTTTT. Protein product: CASSHGTGTKLFF.